The T cell receptor beta chain under discussion was sequenced for a study of T cell repertoires in cytomegalovirus infection. Study in general: Evidence of both CMV infection and a matching HLA type came from public TCR beta signatures.

TCRdb redid the calling of the reads with MiXCR, one entry per CDR3 protein. The repertoire consists of some 240,000 distinct CDR3 sequences, with over 15% occurring once and the leading ten covering about 45%. The sample taken for sequencing was CD8+ T cells from PBMCs. The TCR sequence derives from a human donor in good health (CMV status not recorded). Some clones in this sample may be carry-over from other donors' samples.

The CDR3 region is CASSDSEGAWELFF. CDR3 in DNA: TGTGCCAGCAGTGATTCAGAGGGGGCCTGGGAGCTGTTTTTT. The rearrangement uses TRBV2 and TRBJ2-2; 7 bases align to TRBD1. Unmatched junction bases numbered 7, after V lost 3 bases and J lost 9 bases. The length of the CDR3 is 14 residues. Germline assignment: CDR1 SNHLY and CDR2 FYNNEI.